This T cell receptor (beta chain) was retrieved from a study of shared clonotypes between healthy human individuals. TCRdb keeps only in-frame clones here, not all; method: immunoSEQ multiplex PCR. Of roughly 1,000,000 clones listed, roughly 74% are singletons. This TCR derives from a young man in good health. Some clones in this sample may be carry-over from other donors' samples. The sequencing sample was made of memory CD4+ T cells from PBMCs. Sample subset: CD45RA-negative fraction.

The CDR3: CASSLDLAGGSQQETQYF. The CDR3 DNA reads as TGTGCCAGCAGCTTAGACTTAGCGGGAGGGTCCCAACAAGAGACCCAGTACTTC. The chain links TRBV11-1 to TRBJ2-5, with 11 bases that match TRBD2. CDR1 and CDR2 (germline): SGHAT, FQDESV (reference sequence). This CDR3 spans 18 amino acids. Unmatched junction bases numbered 9, after V lost 1 base and J lost 2 bases.